This T cell receptor (beta chain) came from a study of shared clonotypes between healthy human individuals. The wider study: Donor ages ranged 18 to 49 years: a couple of women, a few men. Whole-study findings and limits: A reduction in generation probabilities was seen for non-shared clonotypes relative to those shared by all four donors.

Assay used: immunoSEQ multiplex PCR; TCRdb lists only in-frame clones, some missing. Here the sample spans approximately 2.5 million clones, 80% to 95% being singletons. All of the donors resided in Nashville, Tennessee, and each was a Caucasian adult. Both subsets, CD45RA+ naive and CD45RA-negative memory, were split from the CD4+ cells. Comments on this clone: The antigen is unknown.

Trimming pared 1 base from V and 4 bases from J, leaving 14 bases between. The V gene's germline CDR1 is SGDLS and CDR2 YYNGEE. CDR3 length: 16 residues. The sequence came from a man aged 18-30 years in good health. Some clones in this sample may be carry-over from other donors' samples. The chain employs TRBV9 and TRBJ2-2; tentative D call: TRBD2 (5 bases). Sequencing was done on a sample of naive CD4+ T cells from PBMCs. Subset noted: CD45RA+ positively selected. This chain's CDR3 is CASSVSGHAGTGELFF. The CDR3 DNA reads TGTGCCAGCAGCGTATCGGGCCACGCGGGCACCGGGGAGCTGTTTTTT.